One TCR beta chain is described in this entry. What it binds is not known. The data belong to a study of lymphopenia after photon versus proton radiotherapy. Points from the study as a whole: Post-nadir TCR diversity decline inversely tracked overall survival among those who died.

Data came from immunoSEQ multiplex PCR; TCRdb stores just in-frame clones and leaves some out. The repertoire holds around 63,000 clones, 85% to 90% seen once, with roughly a tenth in the top ten. The sequence derives from a man older than 75 with esophageal cancer. This sample comprised peripheral blood, obtained from a patient treated with proton-based radiotherapy.

The CDR3 nucleotides are TGTGCCAGCAGCTTAGAACCGGACAGGGTCCAATTAGCTAACTATGGCTACACCTTC. Translation gives CASSLEPDRVQLANYGYTF. The chain combines TRBV7-3 with TRBJ1-2, with TRBD1 identical over 8 bases. Germline CDR1 reads SGHTA; CDR2 reads FQGTGA. This CDR3 has 19 residues. With V trimmed by 2 bases and J by 0 bases, 14 bases remained unmatched.